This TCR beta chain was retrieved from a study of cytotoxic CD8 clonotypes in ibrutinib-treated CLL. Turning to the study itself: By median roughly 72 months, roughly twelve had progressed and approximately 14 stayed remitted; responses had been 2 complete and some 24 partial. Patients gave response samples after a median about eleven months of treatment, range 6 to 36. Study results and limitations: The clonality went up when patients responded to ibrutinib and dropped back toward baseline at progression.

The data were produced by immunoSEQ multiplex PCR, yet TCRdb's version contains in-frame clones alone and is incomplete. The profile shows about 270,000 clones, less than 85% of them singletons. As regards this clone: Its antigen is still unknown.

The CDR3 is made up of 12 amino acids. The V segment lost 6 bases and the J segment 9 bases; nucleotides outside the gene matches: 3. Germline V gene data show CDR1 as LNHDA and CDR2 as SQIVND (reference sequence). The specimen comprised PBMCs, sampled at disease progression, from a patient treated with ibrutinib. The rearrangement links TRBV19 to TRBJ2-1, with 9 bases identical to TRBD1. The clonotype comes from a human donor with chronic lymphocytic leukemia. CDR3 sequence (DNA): TGTGCCAGTAGGAGGACAGGGGCTGAGCAGTTCTTC. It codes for CASRRTGAEQFF.